A single TCR beta chain is shown here with its context. As yet, its antigen is unknown. The sample comes from a study of T cells after yellow fever vaccination. The wider study: When fractions had low cell numbers, they were prepared with SMART-Seq v4 Ultra Low Input.

A process of 5'RACE template switching, which added a universal primer site and UMIs, was used to make TCR cDNA. TCRdb analysed the 5' RACE reads with MiXCR anew, one entry per CDR3 protein. Seen here are 300,000 or so distinct CDR3 sequences, 10% to 15% observed once, and the top ten hold roughly 0.5%. Study-level points and caveats: In FACS-sorted repertoires, abundant clonotypes from the bulk population could appear as contaminants.

Germline assignment: CDR1 MNHEY and CDR2 SVGEGT. V was pared by 5 bases and J by 1 base, with 12 bases between. The CDR3 contains 14 residues. The sequence was collected from a man aged 25 to 40 who received the YFV17D yellow fever vaccine. The material sequenced was CD4+ T cells sorted from PBMCs, taken 45 days after the yellow fever booster vaccination. The rearrangement links TRBV6-2 or TRBV6-3 to TRBJ2-7, with D maybe TRBD2 (5 bases). Here the CDR3 reads CASSALLASYEQYF. The CDR3 DNA reads as TGTGCCAGCAGTGCGCTCCTAGCTTCCTACGAGCAGTACTTC.